The entry below describes one T cell receptor beta chain. The antigen remains unidentified. This entry belongs to a study of cytomegalovirus exposure and HLA in healthy donors. Study-wide context: Researchers found that roughly 81% of under 450 genotyped donors fell within the Caucasian-associated ancestry cluster.

Study outcomes and limitations: Presence/absence analyses took donor sequencing depth as roughly uniform. Productive rates of about 87% or about 30% were seen for most TCR beta V segments in an earlier analysis.

CDR3 length: 13 amino acids. CDR1 and CDR2 (germline): MGHDK, SYGVNS. The germline V and J ends were trimmed by 11 bases and 5 bases, with 15 bases remaining between them. The primer mix had 60 Vbeta and 13 Jbeta primers. The table came from immunoSEQ multiplex PCR; TCRdb's copy has only in-frame clones and leaves some out. The sample shows 150,000 to 190,000 clones, around 80% of them seen only once. Material: PBMCs. This receptor was taken from a man in his late teens or twenties in good health and CMV-seronegative. The rearrangement joins TRBV25-1 to TRBJ2-2, with a possible D match to TRBD1 (6 bases). Here the CDR3 DNA reads TGTGCCTCCAGGGGTCGAAGGACCGGGGAGCTGTTTTTT. Protein product: CASRGRRTGELFF.